This paragraph covers one TCR beta chain sequence. The method was immunoSEQ multiplex PCR; TCRdb's version includes in-frame clones alone and lacks a portion of them. The table includes 90,000 to 150,000 clones, roughly 88% detected once. This sample was taken from a study of blood T cell repertoires in COVID-19. CDR1 is SGDLS and CDR2 is YYNGEE in the germline V gene. This CDR3 region has 17 residues. Trimming took 5 bases from V and 5 from J; bases not matched to a gene: 17. The sequence derives from a woman in her fifties or sixties with active or convalescent COVID-19. The chain has TRBV9 and TRBJ2-3; TRBD2 matches 7 bases. The specimen sequenced was peripheral blood. CDR3: CASRPWASGVQGDTQYF. The CDR3 DNA reads TGTGCCAGCAGACCTTGGGCTAGCGGAGTGCAGGGAGATACGCAGTATTTT.